This note documents a single TCR beta chain sequence. This table comes from immunoSEQ multiplex PCR, and its TCRdb copy is limited to in-frame clones, with some not included. Of roughly 79,000 clones in the sample, about 90% were seen once. The CDR3 has 17 amino acids. Trimming removed 2 bases from V and 3 bases from J, with 17 bases in between. Germline V CDR1 and CDR2: LNHDA, SQIVND (reference sequence). These data originate in a study of OX40 agonist ivuxolimab in advanced cancers. Whole-study context: The mean age was about 61 years, ranging from about 23 to 79, with approximately 83% of participants male.

Here the sequenced sample was CD4+ or CD8+ T cells sorted from blood, taken in a trial of the OX40 agonist ivuxolimab. The chain links TRBV19 to TRBJ2-4; D unclear. This sequence was found in an adult with an advanced solid tumor such as melanoma, head and neck, liver or kidney cancer. CDR3 nucleotides: TGTGCCAGTAGTATAAATTTCGGCACGTCGGACAAAAACATTCAGTACTTC. Its protein product is CASSINFGTSDKNIQYF.